The present T cell receptor (beta chain) was sequenced within a study of blood T cell repertoires in COVID-19. How the authors handled the data: Amplifying reference gene primers gave estimates of nucleated cell counts. Generated by immunoSEQ multiplex PCR, the TCRdb table keeps only in-frame clones and is missing some. The V and J calls and the clone size are those of that table, but D and trimming were determined from the DNA. In the table there are about 380,000 clones, roughly four fifths of which are singletons. Trimming removed 2 bases at V and 7 bases at J, with 10 bases between. The CDR3 has 14 residues. Germline V gene lookup returns CDR1 SGHRS and CDR2 YFSETQ.

The chain joins TRBV5-1 to TRBJ1-6; maybe TRBD1 (5 bases). This sequence originates from a human donor with acute or convalescent COVID-19. The donor label of this sample is uncertain. Material for sequencing was peripheral blood. The CDR3 is CASSFRQGNSPLHF. Here the CDR3 DNA reads TGCGCCAGCAGCTTCCGGCAGGGAAATTCACCCCTCCACTTT.